The subject of this entry is one T cell receptor (beta chain). Its antigen remains unknown. The PCR contained 60 Vbeta and 13 Jbeta primers. Using immunoSEQ multiplex PCR, the repertoire was profiled, and TCRdb retains in-frame clones only, with some absent. The sample holds roughly 110,000 clones, 70% to 75% seen once. This record belongs to a study of cytomegalovirus exposure and HLA in healthy donors. Findings and limits, study-wide: The likely explanation for a cluster of highly shared sequence variants was sequencing artifact.

Germline trimming cut 2 bases from V and 4 bases from J; bases unmatched to any gene: 4. This CDR3 is 14 amino acids long. Germline V lookup: CDR1 MGHDK, CDR2 SYGVNS. The chain has TRBV25-1 and TRBJ1-2; TRBD1 matches 7 bases. This clonotype was obtained from a female donor in good health and CMV-seronegative. Sequencing was performed on PBMCs. This CDR3 reads CASSEGGTVYGYTF. CDR3 DNA: TGTGCCAGCAGTGAAGGAGGGACAGTCTATGGCTACACCTTC.